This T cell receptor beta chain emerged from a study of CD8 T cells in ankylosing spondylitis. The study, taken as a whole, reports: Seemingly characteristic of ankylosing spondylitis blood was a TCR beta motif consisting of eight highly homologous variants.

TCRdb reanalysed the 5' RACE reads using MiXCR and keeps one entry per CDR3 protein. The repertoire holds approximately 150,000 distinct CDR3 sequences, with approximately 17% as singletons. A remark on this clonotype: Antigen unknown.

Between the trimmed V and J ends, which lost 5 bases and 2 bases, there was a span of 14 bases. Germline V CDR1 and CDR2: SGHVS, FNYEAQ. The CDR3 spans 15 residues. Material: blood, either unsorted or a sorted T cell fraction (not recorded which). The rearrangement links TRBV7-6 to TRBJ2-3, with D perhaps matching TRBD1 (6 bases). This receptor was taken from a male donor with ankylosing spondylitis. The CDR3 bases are TGTGCCAGCAGCCCGGGACATCCGGTCACAGATACGCAGTATTTT. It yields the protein CASSPGHPVTDTQYF.